The T cell receptor (beta chain) under discussion was sequenced for a study of CXCR3-negative and CXCR3-positive naive CD8 T cells. The V gene's germline CDR1 is SGHNT and CDR2 YYREEE (reference sequence). There are 15 residues in the CDR3. To note about this clonotype: As yet, its antigen is unknown.

Carrying UMI labels, the TRB cDNA libraries were prepared through 5' RACE. TCRdb reanalyzed the 5' RACE reads and collapses them to one entry per CDR3 protein, without DNA. This listing includes 84,000 or so distinct CDR3 sequences. Notes on the study in general: Compared with CXCR3-negative naive cells, CXCR3-positive naive cells showed more hydrophobic TRB CDR3s.

The chain has TRBV5-4 and TRBJ2-1; TCRdb's D call of TRBD2 is untestable without DNA. What was sequenced was naive CXCR3+ CD8+ T cells from blood. Subset of the sample: CD45RO-CCR7+CD27+CD95- naive CD8+ T cells expressing CXCR3 (TNR3+). The receptor was derived from a human donor in good health. Some clones in this sample may be carry-over from other donors' samples. CDR3 loop: CASSFPGLLANEQFF.